This T cell receptor beta chain was obtained from a study of shared clonotypes between healthy human individuals. Background on the study: Per-donor plates numbered three CD4 naive, three CD4 memory, two CD8 naive and one CD8 memory. Study results and limitations: Among a handful of donors, roughly 5% of naive CD4 clonotypes were found in common.

This CDR3 is 13 amino acids long. V lost 2 bases and J 5 bases, leaving 7 bases between the germline ends. Germline CDR1 reads MNHNY; CDR2 reads SVGAGI (reference sequence). Naive CD4+ cells were CD45RA-selected; the remaining cells were memory. To note about this clone: Its antigen remains unknown.

Clones were read by immunoSEQ multiplex PCR, and TCRdb kept only the in-frame ones, dropping some. In the table there are 2 million to 2.5 million clones, under 95% of which are singletons. The TCR originated in a man between 18 and 29 years old in good health. Some clones in this sample may be carry-over from other donors' samples. Sequenced input: naive CD4+ T cells from PBMCs. Subset: CD45RA+ positively selected. V usage is TRBV6-6 and J usage is TRBJ2-1; D uncertain. DNA of the CDR3: TGTGCCAGCAGTTACGGCCAGAACAATGAGCAGTTCTTC. This encodes CASSYGQNNEQFF.